These 20 T cell receptor beta chains share one sample of origin, sequenced in a study of blood T cell repertoires in COVID-19. TCRdb's table, derived via immunoSEQ multiplex PCR, lists solely in-frame clones and lacks some. The table lists more than 110,000 clones, around 73% of them singletons. Sequences were obtained from PBMCs or T cells enriched from blood (not recorded which). These receptors were taken from a woman aged 45-65 years who had recovered from COVID-19.

The genes are TRBV20-1 and TRBJ2-5, with 8 bases identical to TRBD2. The CDR3 has 16 residues. Germline CDR1 DFQATT, CDR2 SNEGSKA (reference sequence). J was trimmed by 2 bases and V by 3 bases; bases with no gene match: 11. CDR3 loop: CSASSASGLDQETQYF. In DNA form, the CDR3 reads TGCAGTGCTAGTTCGGCTAGCGGGCTAGATCAAGAGACCCAGTACTTC.

The chain has TRBV9 and TRBJ2-2, with 7 positions matching TRBD1. V lost 5 bases to trimming and J lost 6 bases; unmatched junction nucleotides: 22. This CDR3 comprises 19 residues. From germline, CDR1 is SGDLS and CDR2 YYNGEE. In DNA, the CDR3 is TGTGCCAGCAGTCAGCCACTACTTCAGACAGGGATTTCTCCCGGGGAGCTGTTTTTT. Translation gives CASSQPLLQTGISPGELFF.

On this clone: Other DNA sequences in this sample translate to the same CDR3. The V call is TRBV18, the J call TRBJ1-5, with D maybe TRBD1 (5 bases). This CDR3 region has 14 residues. Germline V gene sequence: CDR1 KGHSH, CDR2 LQKENI. V was pared by 2 bases and J by 2 bases, with 7 bases between. In DNA, the CDR3 is TGTGCCAGCTCACCAGGGGCGGGCAATCAGCCCCAGCATTTT. Amino acids: CASSPGAGNQPQHF.

This clone was recorded once. The CDR3 DNA reads as TGTGCCAGCAGCCGGGACAGGGGGTCATCTAGCAATCAGCCCCAGCATTTT. This gives the protein CASSRDRGSSSNQPQHF. The chain uses TRBV5-5 and TRBJ1-5; 11 bases align to TRBD1. The CDR3 is made up of 17 amino acids. V gave up 4 bases and J gave up 0 bases; unmatched junction bases: 6. Germline loops: CDR1 SGHKS, CDR2 YYEKEE (reference sequence).

The chain links TRBV2 to TRBJ1-1; possibly TRBD1 for D (5 bases). This CDR3 has 13 residues. Germline V gene sequence: CDR1 SNHLY, CDR2 FYNNEI. Trimming removed 11 bases at V and 1 base at J, with 14 bases between. DNA for the CDR3: TGTGCCGGAAAGCGGGGCCCGAACACTGAAGCTTTCTTT. It translates to CAGKRGPNTEAFF.

The chain carries TRBV14 and TRBJ2-7, with D perhaps TRBD1 (6 bases). Trimming cost V 3 bases and J 1 base, with 13 bases left between them. The germline CDR1 and CDR2 sequences are SGHDN and FVKESK. The CDR3 totals 15 residues. CDR3 sequence (DNA): TGTGCCAGCAGCCACCTCGTGCAGGGGTCCTACGAGCAGTACTTC. This translates into CASSHLVQGSYEQYF. Together with reference TRBV14 and TRBJ2-7, the CDR3 gives the full variable domain: EAGVTQFPSHSVIEKGQTVTLRCDPISGHDNLYWYRRVMGKEIKFLLHFVKESKQDESGMPNNRFLAERTGGTYSTLKVQPAELEDSGVYFCASSHLVQGSYEQYFGPGTRLTVT.

The DNA of the CDR3 is TGTGCCAGCAGCTTTCCCACTAGCCGGAGCTCCTACGAGCAGTACTTC. It specifies CASSFPTSRSSYEQYF. The chain employs TRBV7-8 and TRBJ2-7, with a possible D match to TRBD2 (6 bases). The CDR3 length is 16 residues. With 3 bases removed from V and 0 bases from J, the gap between germline ends came to 15 bases. Germline lookup yields CDR1 SGHVS and CDR2 FQNEAQ.

The genes are TRBV9 and TRBJ1-2, with TRBD1 identical over 7 bases. The CDR3 has 15 amino acids. V trimming: 6 bases; J trimming: 0 bases; junction bases outside the gene matches: 8. Germline assignment: CDR1 SGDLS and CDR2 YYNGEE. The CDR3 DNA is TGTGCCAGCAAGACAGGGCCAAGCCCTAACTATGGCTACACCTTC. Translation: CASKTGPSPNYGYTF. Drawing the rest from reference TRBV9 and TRBJ1-2, the complete variable domain is DSGVTQTPKHLITATGQRVTLRCSPRSGDLSVYWYQQSLDQGLQFLIQYYNGEERAKGNILERFSAQQFPDLHSELNLSSLELGDSALYFCASKTGPSPNYGYTFGSGTRLTVV.

In the case of this clone: The junction differs from germline at one of its ends, possibly a read error. The chain carries TRBV3-1 (or the pseudogene TRBV3-2) and TRBJ1-6; D ambiguous. The CDR3 sequence is 14 residues long. The germline CDR1 and CDR2 sequences are LGHDT and YNNKEL (reference sequence). The CDR3 spells CVSSATTMNSPLHF. CDR3 DNA sequence: TGTGTCAGCAGCGCCACGACAATGAATTCACCCCTCCACTTT.

This rearrangement joins TRBV4-2 to TRBJ1-1; D might be TRBD1 (6 bases). V shed 4 bases and J shed 1 base, with 10 bases lying between them. Per the germline V gene, CDR1 is LGHNA and CDR2 is YNFKEQ. This CDR3 has 14 amino acids. As DNA, the CDR3 is TGTGCCAGCAGCCGTTACAGGGAGAACACTGAAGCTTTCTTT. Translation: CASSRYRENTEAFF.

This chain joins TRBV15 and TRBJ1-1; D not resolved. The V and J ends lost 0 bases and 6 bases respectively, with 17 bases between them. The CDR3 totals 16 residues. Per the germline V gene, CDR1 is LNHNV and CDR2 is YYDKDF (reference sequence). The chain's CDR3 is CATSRDFQPLSSEAFF. In DNA form, the CDR3 reads TGTGCCACCAGCAGAGATTTCCAGCCCCTTAGCTCTGAAGCTTTCTTT.

This chain connects TRBV19 to TRBJ1-1, with D unresolved. CDR1 LNHDA and CDR2 SQIVND come from the germline V gene (reference sequence). V dropped 10 bases and J dropped 1 base, with 13 bases sitting between them. The CDR3 consists of 13 residues. The CDR3: CATTRVSNTEAFF. CDR3 DNA: TGTGCCACTACTAGGGTCTCGAACACTGAAGCTTTCTTT.

J is TRBJ1-5 and V is TRBV28; D possibly corresponds to TRBD1 (6 bases). Germline-derived CDR1 and CDR2 are MDHEN and SYDVKM. V lost 8 bases to trimming and J lost 7 bases, with 12 bases between them. This CDR3 spans 12 amino acids. CDR3 DNA sequence: TGTGCCAGCCATAATCAGGGGCAGCCCCAGCATTTT. It yields the protein CASHNQGQPQHF.

This chain uses TRBV7-9 with TRBJ2-4; 11 bases are shared with TRBD1. V was clipped by 11 bases and J by 8 bases; unmatched bases: 8. This CDR3 has 13 residues. CDR1 and CDR2 (germline): SEHNR, FQNEAQ (reference sequence). The CDR3 nucleotides read TGTGCCGTCAGCGAGGGACAGGGGGACATTCAGTACTTC. Its translation is CAVSEGQGDIQYF.

This clone has a count of ten or more. This chain joins TRBV7-9 and TRBJ1-4; TRBD1 is a possible D gene (6 bases). The CDR3 has 15 amino acids. The V gene's germline CDR1 is SEHNR and CDR2 FQNEAQ (reference sequence). With 2 bases removed from V and 8 bases from J, the gap between germline ends came to 15 bases. The CDR3 is CASSLNSNREEKLFF. The CDR3 nucleotides read TGTGCCAGCAGCTTAAACTCGAACAGGGAAGAAAAACTGTTTTTT.

This chain connects TRBV7-3 to TRBJ2-5, with D possibly being TRBD2 (6 bases). Trimming pared 5 bases from V and 5 bases from J, leaving 24 bases between. CDR1 and CDR2 (germline): SGHTA, FQGTGA. The CDR3 length is 17 residues. CDR3: CASSVQTSFTKRETQYF. DNA of the CDR3: TGTGCCAGCAGCGTCCAAACTAGCTTTACGAAGAGGGAGACCCAGTACTTC.

The genes are TRBV11-2 and TRBJ1-5; D possibly corresponds to TRBD1 (5 bases). Looked up from germline, CDR1 is SGHAT and CDR2 is FQNNGV. The CDR3 runs 14 residues. Trimming cost V 3 bases and J 3 bases, with 9 bases left between them. CDR3 loop: CASSLSRDNQPQHF. DNA for the CDR3: TGTGCCAGCAGCTTGAGCAGGGACAATCAGCCCCAGCATTTT.

Points on this clone: One end of the junction is discordant with germline, which a read error may explain. The chain joins TRBV9 to TRBJ2-1; 9 bases fit TRBD2. Germline lookup yields CDR1 SGDLS and CDR2 YYNGEE. This CDR3 has 16 amino acids. CDR3 sequence reads: CARSAGGGGAYNEQFF. CDR3 sequence (DNA): TGTGCCCGCAGCGCCGGGGGCGGGGGGGCGTACAATGAGCAGTTCTTC.

J is TRBJ2-7 and V is TRBV9; 7 bases map to TRBD1. J was trimmed by 3 bases and V by 4 bases; bases with no gene match: 7. Germline CDR1 SGDLS, CDR2 YYNGEE. The CDR3 has 14 residues. CDR3 protein: CASSPWDRNYEQYF. CDR3 sequence (DNA): TGTGCCAGCAGCCCTTGGGACAGAAACTACGAGCAGTACTTC.

J is TRBJ1-1 and V is TRBV27, with 7 bases that match TRBD1. Germline V gene lookup returns CDR1 MNHEY and CDR2 SMNVEV (reference sequence). This CDR3 contains 15 residues. The V segment lost 5 bases and the J segment 3 bases; nucleotides outside the gene matches: 9. In DNA, the CDR3 is TGTGCCAGCAGTCCCCGGAGGGGGCTGCACACTGAAGCTTTCTTT. Amino acids: CASSPRRGLHTEAFF.